These 31 T cell receptor beta chains were sequenced from one sample in a study of OX40 agonist ivuxolimab in advanced cancers. Produced via immunoSEQ multiplex PCR; TCRdb's table is partial and in-frame only. This sample has about 58,000 clones; roughly four fifths occur once, and the top ten carry more than 0.65%. Sequenced material: CD4+ or CD8+ T cells sorted from blood, taken in a trial of the OX40 agonist ivuxolimab. All receptors come from an adult with an advanced solid tumor such as melanoma, head and neck, liver or kidney cancer.

The CDR3 spells CASRGRMNTEAFF. For the CDR3, the DNA is TGCGCCAGCAGGGGTAGAATGAACACTGAAGCTTTCTTT. The gene calls are TRBV5-1 and TRBJ1-1; no definite D call. V was trimmed by 5 bases and J by 0 bases, leaving 8 bases between them. Germline loops: CDR1 SGHRS, CDR2 YFSETQ. The CDR3 totals 13 residues.

The gene calls are TRBV19 and TRBJ2-2; weak D call: TRBD1 (5 bases). The CDR3 is 15 amino acids. V was clipped by 6 bases and J by 3 bases, with 14 bases between them. The germline V gene encodes CDR1 LNHDA and CDR2 SQIVND (reference sequence). The CDR3 DNA sequence: TGTGCCAGTAGCCGAGACGGCAGGGACACCGGGGAGCTGTTTTTT. This gives the protein CASSRDGRDTGELFF.

The chain recombines TRBV7-9 with TRBJ1-1; no definite D call. The germline V gene encodes CDR1 SEHNR and CDR2 FQNEAQ (reference sequence). There are 17 residues in the CDR3. Trimming took 2 bases from V and 0 from J, leaving 16 bases between them. CDR3 sequence reads: CASSLLTVALMNTEAFF. The CDR3 bases are TGTGCCAGCAGCTTACTGACTGTAGCACTCATGAACACTGAAGCTTTCTTT.

V is TRBV5-1 and J is TRBJ1-3, with D unresolved. The CDR3 is made up of 16 amino acids. Germline CDR1 SGHRS, CDR2 YFSETQ. The V end lost 6 bases, the J end lost 1 base, and 17 bases lay between the germline ends. This CDR3 reads CASTRNKVVSGNTIYF. Here the CDR3 DNA reads TGCGCCAGCACCAGGAACAAGGTAGTATCTGGAAACACCATATATTTT.

This chain links TRBV6-1 with TRBJ2-7; 9 bases are shared with TRBD2. Germline loops: CDR1 MNHNS, CDR2 SASEGT. The CDR3 has 14 residues. V dropped 0 bases and J dropped 10; count of bases not matched to a gene: 7. In nucleotides, the CDR3 is TGTGCCAGCAGTGAAGCGAGGGTAGCGGGGGTTCAGTACTTC. Translated, it gives CASSEARVAGVQYF.

The sample holds one count of this clone. The CDR3 reads CASSLGGGLQETQYF. The CDR3 coding sequence is TGTGCCAGCAGCTTAGGGGGAGGTCTCCAAGAGACCCAGTACTTC. The V gene is TRBV11-2, the J gene TRBJ2-5; D may be TRBD2 (6 bases). Trimming took off 1 base at V and 1 base at J, with 10 bases between the two ends. Per the germline V gene, CDR1 is SGHAT and CDR2 is FQNNGV. This CDR3 is 15 amino acids long. The full variable domain, completed using reference TRBV11-2 and TRBJ2-5, is EAGVAQSPRYKIIEKRQSVAFWCNPISGHATLYWYQQILGQGPKLLIQFQNNGVVDDSQLPKDRFSAERLKGVDSTLKIQPAKLEDSAVYLCASSLGGGLQETQYFGPGTRLLVL.

The rearrangement joins TRBV5-4 to TRBJ2-7, with 8 bases aligning to TRBD2. The V gene's germline CDR1 is SGHNT and CDR2 YYREEE (reference sequence). The CDR3 consists of 16 residues. V lost 3 bases, J lost 5 bases, and 13 bases stayed unmatched. CDR3 protein: CASSSAGGGLADEQYF. The CDR3 region has the DNA TGTGCCAGCAGCTCGGCGGGTGGTGGACTAGCAGACGAGCAGTACTTC.

The V and J genes are TRBV2 and TRBJ2-7, with D perhaps matching TRBD1 (6 bases). The germline CDR1 and CDR2 sequences are SNHLY and FYNNEI. V was trimmed by 5 bases and J by 0 bases, leaving 14 bases between them. The CDR3 runs to 15 residues. The CDR3 loop is CASSKDRLSSYEQYF. The CDR3, as DNA: TGTGCCAGCAGTAAAGACAGGCTGAGCTCCTACGAGCAGTACTTC.

This chain uses TRBV6-1 with TRBJ2-7, with D possibly matching TRBD2 (5 bases). The CDR3 covers 12 residues. CDR1 MNHNS and CDR2 SASEGT come from the germline V gene. V shed 7 bases and J shed 3 bases, with 10 bases lying between them. This chain's CDR3 is CASTGDYYEQYF. The DNA of the CDR3 is TGTGCCAGCACCGGGGATTACTACGAGCAGTACTTC.

This clone was counted between two and nine times. The V gene is TRBV7-9, the J gene TRBJ2-7, with TRBD1 matching 7 bases. The CDR3 sequence is 17 residues long. CDR1 and CDR2 (germline): SEHNR, FQNEAQ (reference sequence). The trim removed 5 bases at V and 0 bases at J, leaving 13 bases unmatched. In DNA form, the CDR3 reads TGTGCCAGCAGCCCCATCAAGAGACAGGGCAACTCCTACGAGCAGTACTTC. Translating gives CASSPIKRQGNSYEQYF.

This clone showed up just a few times. V usage is TRBV2 and J usage is TRBJ2-2, with D perhaps matching TRBD1 (6 bases). The CDR3 contains 16 residues. CDR1 is SNHLY and CDR2 is FYNNEI in the germline V gene. Trimming removed 2 bases at V and 1 base at J, with 11 bases between. The CDR3 DNA sequence: TGTGCCAGCAGTGAAAGGGGCAGGGGGAACACCGGGGAGCTGTTTTTT. Translated, it gives CASSERGRGNTGELFF.

As concerns this clone: An end of the junction does not agree with germline; a read error may underlie this. In the same sample, other DNA sequences code for this CDR3. V and J are TRBV11-2 and TRBJ1-4; possibly TRBD1 for D (6 bases). Germline CDR1 is SGHAT and CDR2 is FQNNGV. This CDR3 comprises 14 residues. CDR3 residues: CASSLGGTNEKLFF. The CDR3 coding sequence is TGTGCCAGCAGTTTAGGGGGTACTAATGAAAAACTGTTTTTT.

The rearrangement uses TRBV10-2 and TRBJ1-3, with D unresolved. Germline V gene data show CDR1 as WSHSY and CDR2 as SAAADI. The CDR3 contains 14 residues. Deletions cut 3 bases from V and 2 bases from J, with 8 bases between. The DNA of the CDR3 is TGCGCCAGCAGTGAACGCAGCGCTGGAAACACCATATATTTT. It codes for CASSERSAGNTIYF.

This clone was detected a few times. The chain combines TRBV6-5 with TRBJ1-6, with 8 bases aligning to TRBD1. CDR1 and CDR2 (germline): MNHEY, SVGAGI. This CDR3 spans 14 amino acids. V was clipped by 6 bases and J by 9 bases; unmatched bases: 7. Here the CDR3 reads CASSRGQGTSPLHF. The CDR3 DNA follows: TGTGCCAGCAGCCGCGGACAGGGAACTTCACCCCTCCACTTT.

The chain carries TRBV28 and TRBJ2-5; D ambiguous. CDR1 is MDHEN and CDR2 is SYDVKM in the germline V gene. Between the trimmed V and J ends, which lost 4 bases and 4 bases, there was a span of 7 bases. The CDR3 covers 12 residues. Written as DNA, the CDR3 is TGTGCCAGCAGTTATTCATTAGAGACCCAGTACTTC. Its protein product is CASSYSLETQYF.

V is TRBV10-3 and J is TRBJ1-6; maybe TRBD1 (5 bases). The germline V gene has CDR1 ENHRY and CDR2 SYGVKD. Trimming took off 0 bases at V and 7 bases at J, with 7 bases between the two ends. The CDR3 has 14 residues. The CDR3 DNA sequence: TGTGCCATCAGTGAGTCGACAGCAAATTCACCCCTCCACTTT. Translated, it gives CAISESTANSPLHF.

The J gene is TRBJ2-6, the V gene TRBV5-8; no clear D. The CDR3 is 15 residues long. V lost 3 bases, J lost 1 base, and 8 bases lay in between. Germline V gene sequence: CDR1 SGHTS, CDR2 YDEGEE. The CDR3 spells CASSWARSGANVLTF. In DNA form, the CDR3 reads TGTGCCAGCAGCTGGGCAAGATCTGGGGCCAACGTCCTGACTTTC. The whole variable domain, remainder taken from reference TRBV5-8 and TRBJ2-6, is EAGVTQSPTHLIKTRGQQATLRCSPISGHTSVYWYQQALGLGLQFLLWYDEGEERNRGNFPPRFSGRQFPNYSSELNVNALELEDSALYLCASSWARSGANVLTFGAGSRLTVL.

The chain is built from TRBV5-4 and TRBJ2-3; D is possibly TRBD2 (6 bases). V was cut by 0 bases and J by 4 bases, with 12 bases left in between. The CDR3 is made up of 15 amino acids. CDR1 and CDR2 (germline): SGHNT, YYREEE (reference sequence). In DNA form, the CDR3 reads TGTGCCAGCAGCTTGGAGGGACTGGGGGCAGATACGCAGTATTTT. It specifies CASSLEGLGADTQYF.

V and J are TRBV15 and TRBJ2-1, with 10 bases fitting TRBD1. CDR1 is LNHNV and CDR2 is YYDKDF in the germline V gene (reference sequence). The CDR3 is 17 amino acids. The trim removed 5 bases at V and 0 bases at J, leaving 7 bases unmatched. CDR3 sequence (DNA): TGTGCCACCAGCGGCCGGGACAGGGGAAGCTCCTACAATGAGCAGTTCTTC. Translating it yields CATSGRDRGSSYNEQFF.

The genes are TRBV6-5 and TRBJ2-2; D not resolved. The V gene's germline CDR1 is MNHEY and CDR2 SVGAGI. The germline V and J ends were trimmed by 4 bases and 4 bases, with 1 base remaining between them. This CDR3 spans 11 amino acids. This chain's CDR3 is CASSSTGELFF. In nucleotides, the CDR3 is TGTGCCAGCAGTTCCACCGGGGAGCTGTTTTTT.

This clone was seen only once. CDR3 sequence reads: CASGLAGDEKLFF. CDR3 sequence (DNA): TGTGCTAGTGGTTTGGCCGGGGATGAAAAACTGTTTTTT. This chain links TRBV12-5 with TRBJ1-4; no definite D call. The CDR3 consists of 13 residues. Germline CDR1 reads LGHNT; CDR2 reads FRNRAP. V was pared by 1 base and J by 6 bases, with 6 bases between.

The V gene is TRBV7-5, the J gene TRBJ1-5. TRBV7-5 is deemed a pseudogene. This CDR3 is 16 amino acids long. CDR3 protein: CARSQGRPYSNQPQHF. The CDR3 coding sequence is TGTGCCAGAAGCCAGGGACGGCCTTATAGCAATCAGCCCCAGCATTTT.

CDR3 in DNA: TGCGCCAGCAGCTTGAACGGGGCCAACGTCCTGACTTTC. Its protein is CASSLNGANVLTF. The chain has TRBV5-1 and TRBJ2-6, with D hard to call. Germline CDR1 reads SGHRS; CDR2 reads YFSETQ. Trimming shortened V by 1 base and J by 4 bases, and 3 bases separated the two germline ends. The CDR3 is 13 amino acids. The complete variable domain, with remaining parts taken from reference TRBV5-1 and TRBJ2-6, reads KAGVTQTPRYLIKTRGQQVTLSCSPISGHRSVSWYQQTPGQGLQFLFEYFSETQRNKGNFPGRFSGRQFSNSRSEMNVSTLELGDSALYLCASSLNGANVLTFGAGSRLTVL.

The V gene is TRBV7-2, the J gene TRBJ2-7; 7 nucleotides align to TRBD1. CDR3 length: 14 amino acids. Germline V gene data show CDR1 as SGHTA and CDR2 as FQGNSA. The ends lost 1 base at V and 2 bases at J; junction bases unmatched: 2. The CDR3: CASSLVQGTYEQYF. The CDR3 nucleotides read TGTGCCAGCAGCTTAGTACAGGGGACCTACGAGCAGTACTTC.

V usage is TRBV7-9 and J usage is TRBJ1-2; TRBD1 agrees at 8 bases. This CDR3 has 14 amino acids. Germline CDR1 SEHNR, CDR2 FQNEAQ (reference sequence). The V and J ends lost 5 bases and 7 bases, in that order; junction bases with no gene match: 9. The CDR3 DNA is TGTGCCAGCAGCACTAGGACAGGGATCGGTGGCTACACCTTC. This translates into CASSTRTGIGGYTF.

The chain carries TRBV29-1 and TRBJ2-3; 10 nucleotides agree with TRBD2. The CDR3 loop spans 16 amino acids. Germline-derived CDR1 and CDR2 are SQVTM and ANQGSEA. V lost 0 bases and J lost 7; bases outside the gene matches: 10. The CDR3 here is CSVEETGAGGLYTQYF. The CDR3 coding sequence is TGCAGCGTTGAAGAGACGGGAGCGGGGGGGCTGTATACGCAGTATTTT.

The genes are TRBV18 and TRBJ2-5; D uncertain. Germline V CDR1 and CDR2: KGHSH, LQKENI. CDR3 length: 13 residues. V was shortened by 5 bases and J by 1 base, with 8 bases between the two germline ends. The CDR3 region is CASSTIRQETQYF. The DNA of the CDR3 is TGTGCCAGCTCAACAATCCGCCAAGAGACCCAGTACTTC.

This clone was picked up one time. The J gene is TRBJ2-7, the V gene TRBV5-1; D is ambiguous. Germline CDR1 and CDR2: SGHRS and YFSETQ. The CDR3 runs to 12 residues. The germline V and J ends were trimmed by 2 bases and 5 bases, with 8 bases remaining between them. The CDR3 bases are TGCGCCAGCAGCTTTATGGGTGACGAGCAGTACTTC. Translation: CASSFMGDEQYF.

This chain links TRBV6-6 with TRBJ2-3, with 11 nucleotides matching TRBD1. The germline V gene encodes CDR1 MNHNY and CDR2 SVGAGI (reference sequence). The V segment lost 2 bases and the J segment 4 bases; nucleotides outside the gene matches: 2. The CDR3 spans 15 residues. CDR3 sequence (DNA): TGTGCCAGCAGTTACCCGGGACAGGGGGCAGATACGCAGTATTTT. Translation gives CASSYPGQGADTQYF.

The chain is built from TRBV6-4 and TRBJ2-5; TRBD1 might be the D (5 bases). This CDR3 region has 15 residues. Trimming removed 6 bases at V and 3 bases at J, with 17 bases between. Germline V gene data show CDR1 as MRHNA and CDR2 as SNTAGT. In DNA form, the CDR3 reads TGTGCCAGCAGGCCTCCTGGGGCCGGTGAAGAGACCCAGTACTTC. As protein: CASRPPGAGEETQYF.

This rearrangement joins TRBV7-7 to TRBJ2-1; 12 nucleotides line up with TRBD2. V dropped 2 bases and J dropped 6; count of bases not matched to a gene: 2. This CDR3 has 15 residues. CDR1 is SSHAT, CDR2 FNYEAQ, per germline (reference sequence). CDR3 amino acids: CASSLSSGGANEQFF. DNA of the CDR3: TGTGCCAGCAGCTTATCTAGCGGGGGGGCCAATGAGCAGTTCTTC.